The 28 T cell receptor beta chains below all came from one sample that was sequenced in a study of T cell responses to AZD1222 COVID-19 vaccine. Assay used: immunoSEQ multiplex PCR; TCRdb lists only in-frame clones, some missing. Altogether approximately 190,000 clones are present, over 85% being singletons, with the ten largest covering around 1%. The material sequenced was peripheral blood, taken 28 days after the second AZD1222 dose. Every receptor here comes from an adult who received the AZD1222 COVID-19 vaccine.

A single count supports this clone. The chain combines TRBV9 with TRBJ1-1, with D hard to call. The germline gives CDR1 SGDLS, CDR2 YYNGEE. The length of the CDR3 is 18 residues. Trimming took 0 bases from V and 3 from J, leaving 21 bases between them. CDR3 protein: CASSVAPRTTRSDTEAFF. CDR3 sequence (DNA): TGTGCCAGCAGCGTAGCCCCGCGCACCACAAGGTCGGACACTGAAGCTTTCTTT.

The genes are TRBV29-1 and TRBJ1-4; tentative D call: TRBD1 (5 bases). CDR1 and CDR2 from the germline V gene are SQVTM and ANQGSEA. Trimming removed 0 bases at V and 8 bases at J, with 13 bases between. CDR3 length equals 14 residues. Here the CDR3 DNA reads TGCAGCGTTGAAGAGGAGGGGACGGGGGAAAAACTGTTTTTT. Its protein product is CSVEEEGTGEKLFF.

CDR3: CASSYSGQVRTEQYF. For the CDR3, the DNA is TGTGCCAGCAGCTACTCGGGACAGGTTCGCACCGAGCAGTACTTC. The chain joins TRBV7-2 to TRBJ2-7; 8 nucleotides align to TRBD1. Per germline, CDR1 SGHTA and CDR2 FQGNSA. The junction had 11 bases not matched to a gene; V was cut back by 4 bases and J by 6 bases. The CDR3 extends over 15 amino acids.

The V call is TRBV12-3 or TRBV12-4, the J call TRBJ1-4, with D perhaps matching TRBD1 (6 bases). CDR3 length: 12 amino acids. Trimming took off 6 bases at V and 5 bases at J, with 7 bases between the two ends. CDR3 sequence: CASSQGNEKLFF. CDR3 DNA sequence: TGTGCCAGCAGCCAGGGGAATGAAAAACTGTTTTTT.

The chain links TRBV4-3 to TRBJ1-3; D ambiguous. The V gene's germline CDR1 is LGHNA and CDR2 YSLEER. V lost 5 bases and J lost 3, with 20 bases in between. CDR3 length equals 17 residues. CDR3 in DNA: TGCGCCAGCAGCAAAGGCAGGCACCCCGAGGATGGAAACACCATATATTTT. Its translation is CASSKGRHPEDGNTIYF.

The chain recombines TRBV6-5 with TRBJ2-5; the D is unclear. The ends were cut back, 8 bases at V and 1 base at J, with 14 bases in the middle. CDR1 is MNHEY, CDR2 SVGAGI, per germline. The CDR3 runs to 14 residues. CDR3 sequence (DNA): TGTGCCAGCCAAGAGGTCAGAGTCCAAGAGACCCAGTACTTC. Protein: CASQEVRVQETQYF.

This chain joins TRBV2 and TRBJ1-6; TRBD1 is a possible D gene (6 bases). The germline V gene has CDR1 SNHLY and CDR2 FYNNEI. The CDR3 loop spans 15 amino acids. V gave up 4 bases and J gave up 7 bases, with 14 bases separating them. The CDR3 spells CASSAGQSGNSPLHF. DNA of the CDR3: TGTGCCAGCAGTGCAGGACAGAGCGGGAATTCACCCCTCCACTTT.

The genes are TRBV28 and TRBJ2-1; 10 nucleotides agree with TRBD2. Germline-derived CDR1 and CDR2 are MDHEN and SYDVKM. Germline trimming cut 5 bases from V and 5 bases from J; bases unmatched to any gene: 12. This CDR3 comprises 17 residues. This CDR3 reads CASSLTGGSGGHNEQFF. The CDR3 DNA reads TGTGCCAGCAGTCTAACCGGAGGTAGCGGGGGGCACAATGAGCAGTTCTTC.

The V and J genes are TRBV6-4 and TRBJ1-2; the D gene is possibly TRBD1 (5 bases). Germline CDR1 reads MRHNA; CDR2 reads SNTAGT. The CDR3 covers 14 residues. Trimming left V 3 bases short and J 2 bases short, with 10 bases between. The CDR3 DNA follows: TGTGCCAGCAGTGATAGTCAGGGCAACTATGGCTACACCTTC. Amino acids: CASSDSQGNYGYTF.

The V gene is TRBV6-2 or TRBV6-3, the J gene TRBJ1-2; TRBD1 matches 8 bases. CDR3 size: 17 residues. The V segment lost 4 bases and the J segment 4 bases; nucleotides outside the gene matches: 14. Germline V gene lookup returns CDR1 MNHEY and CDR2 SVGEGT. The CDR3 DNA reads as TGTGCCAGCAGTTGGACGGGGGATACCGGGACAGGCTATGGCTACACCTTC. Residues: CASSWTGDTGTGYGYTF.

CDR3 nucleotide sequence: TGTGCCAGCAGCCTGCGACTGGATCTCTACAATGAGCAGTTCTTC. This encodes CASSLRLDLYNEQFF. The V and J genes are TRBV7-9 and TRBJ2-1, with D hard to call. V was cut by 5 bases and J by 3 bases, with 14 bases left in between. Germline CDR1 SEHNR, CDR2 FQNEAQ (reference sequence). The CDR3 totals 15 residues. The complete variable domain, with remaining parts taken from reference TRBV7-9 and TRBJ2-1, reads DTGVSQNPRHKITKRGQNVTFRCDPISEHNRLYWYRQTLGQGPEFLTYFQNEAQLEKSRLLSDRFSAERPKGSFSTLEIQRTEQGDSAMYLCASSLRLDLYNEQFFGPGTRLTVL.

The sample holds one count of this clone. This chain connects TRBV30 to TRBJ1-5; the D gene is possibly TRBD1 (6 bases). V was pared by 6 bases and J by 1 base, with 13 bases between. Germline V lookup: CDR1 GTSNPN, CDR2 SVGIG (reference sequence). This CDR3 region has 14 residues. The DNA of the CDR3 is TGTGCCTGCCGGGACACCCAGAGCAATCAGCCCCAGCATTTT. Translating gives CACRDTQSNQPQHF. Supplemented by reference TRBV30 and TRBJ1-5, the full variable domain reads SQTIHQWPATLVQPVGSPLSLECTVEGTSNPNLYWYRQAAGRGLQLLFYSVGIGQISSEVPQNLSASRPQDRQFILSSKKLLLSDSGFYLCACRDTQSNQPQHFGDGTRLSIL.

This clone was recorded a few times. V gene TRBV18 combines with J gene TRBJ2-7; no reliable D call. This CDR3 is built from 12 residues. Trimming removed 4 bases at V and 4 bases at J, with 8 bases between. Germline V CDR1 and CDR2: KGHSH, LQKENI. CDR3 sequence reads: CASSLEYYEQYF. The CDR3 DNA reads TGTGCCAGCTCACTAGAGTATTACGAGCAGTACTTC.

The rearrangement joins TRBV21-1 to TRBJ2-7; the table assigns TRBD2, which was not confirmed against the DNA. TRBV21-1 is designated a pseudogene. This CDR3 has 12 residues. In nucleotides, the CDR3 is TGTGCCAGCTTCAGAGGGCTCTACGAGCAGTACTTC. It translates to CASFRGLYEQYF.

CDR3 nucleotide sequence: TGTGCCAGCAGTACGATGAATTCACCCCTCCACTTT. This encodes CASSTMNSPLHF. The chain joins TRBV2 to TRBJ1-6; D ambiguous. This CDR3 has 12 residues. V was clipped by 5 bases and J by 7 bases, with 6 bases between them. Germline CDR1 SNHLY, CDR2 FYNNEI.

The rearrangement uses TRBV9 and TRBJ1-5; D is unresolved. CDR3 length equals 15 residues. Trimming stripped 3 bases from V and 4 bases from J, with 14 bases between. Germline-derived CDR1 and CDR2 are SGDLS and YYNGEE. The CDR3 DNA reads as TGTGCCAGCAGCGCTACCGGACTTGTGAATCAGCCCCAGCATTTT. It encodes CASSATGLVNQPQHF.

The CDR3 region is CAIRLASGRTDTQYF. CDR3 DNA: TGTGCCATCCGGTTGGCTAGCGGGCGCACAGATACGCAGTATTTT. The chain links TRBV6-5 to TRBJ2-3; 8 nucleotides align to TRBD2. The junction had 10 bases not matched to a gene; V was cut back by 10 bases and J by 1 base. The CDR3 is 15 residues long. CDR1 and CDR2 from the germline V gene are MNHEY and SVGAGI.

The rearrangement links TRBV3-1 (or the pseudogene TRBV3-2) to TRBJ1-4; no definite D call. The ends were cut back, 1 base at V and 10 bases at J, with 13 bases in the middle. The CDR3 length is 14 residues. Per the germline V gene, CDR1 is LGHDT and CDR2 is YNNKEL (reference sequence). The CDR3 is CASSQALDGVKLFF. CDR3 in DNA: TGTGCCAGCAGCCAAGCGTTGGATGGGGTAAAACTGTTTTTT.

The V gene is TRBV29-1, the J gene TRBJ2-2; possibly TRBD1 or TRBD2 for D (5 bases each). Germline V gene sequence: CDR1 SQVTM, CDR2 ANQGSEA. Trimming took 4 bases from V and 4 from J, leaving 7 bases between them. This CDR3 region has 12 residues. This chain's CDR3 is CSVAGATGELFF. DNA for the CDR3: TGCAGCGTTGCCGGGGCCACCGGGGAGCTGTTTTTT.

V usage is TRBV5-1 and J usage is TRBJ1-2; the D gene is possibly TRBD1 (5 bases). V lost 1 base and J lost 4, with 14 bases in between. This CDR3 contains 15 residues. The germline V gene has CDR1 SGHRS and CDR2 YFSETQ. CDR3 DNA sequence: TGCGCCAGCAGCTTGCTTTCGACGGGGGTCTATGGCTACACCTTC. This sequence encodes CASSLLSTGVYGYTF.

The CDR3: CAISESIGVGNTIYF. The DNA of the CDR3 is TGTGCCATCAGTGAGTCAATAGGGGTTGGAAACACCATATATTTT. The chain employs TRBV10-3 and TRBJ1-3, with D perhaps TRBD1 (5 bases). This CDR3 is built from 15 residues. Germline CDR1 is ENHRY and CDR2 is SYGVKD. Deletions cut 0 bases from V and 3 bases from J, with 9 bases between.

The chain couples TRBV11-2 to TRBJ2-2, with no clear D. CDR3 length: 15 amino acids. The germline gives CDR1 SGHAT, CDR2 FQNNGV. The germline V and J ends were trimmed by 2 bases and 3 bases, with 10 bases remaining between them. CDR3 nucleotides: TGTGCCAGCAGCTTATTCCGGAAGGACACCGGGGAGCTGTTTTTT. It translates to CASSLFRKDTGELFF.

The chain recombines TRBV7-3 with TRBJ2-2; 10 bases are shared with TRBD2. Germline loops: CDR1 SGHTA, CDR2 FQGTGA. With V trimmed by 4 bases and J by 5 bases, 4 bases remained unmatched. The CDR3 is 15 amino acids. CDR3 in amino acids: CASSSTSGVTGELFF. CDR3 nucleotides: TGTGCCAGCAGCTCTACTAGCGGGGTGACCGGGGAGCTGTTTTTT.

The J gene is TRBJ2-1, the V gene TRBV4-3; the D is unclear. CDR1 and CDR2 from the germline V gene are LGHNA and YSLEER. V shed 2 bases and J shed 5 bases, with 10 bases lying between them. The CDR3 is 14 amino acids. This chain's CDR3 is CASSQQTLDNEQFF. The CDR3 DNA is TGCGCCAGCAGCCAACAAACCCTGGACAATGAGCAGTTCTTC.

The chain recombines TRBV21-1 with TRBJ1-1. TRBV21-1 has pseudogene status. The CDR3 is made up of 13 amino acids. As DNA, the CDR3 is TGTGCCAGCAGCCCCTATGGGTATGGTGAAGCTTTCTTT. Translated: CASSPYGYGEAFF.

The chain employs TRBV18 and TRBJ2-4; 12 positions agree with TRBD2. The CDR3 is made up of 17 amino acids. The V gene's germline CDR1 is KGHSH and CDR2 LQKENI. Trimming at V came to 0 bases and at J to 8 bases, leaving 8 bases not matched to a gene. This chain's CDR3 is CASSPPGLAGGMDIQYF. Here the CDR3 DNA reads TGTGCCAGCTCACCACCAGGGCTAGCGGGGGGGATGGACATTCAGTACTTC.

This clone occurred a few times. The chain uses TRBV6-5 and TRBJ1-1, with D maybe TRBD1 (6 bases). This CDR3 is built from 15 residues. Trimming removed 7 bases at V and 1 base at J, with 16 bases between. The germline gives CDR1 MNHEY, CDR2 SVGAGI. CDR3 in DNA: TGTGCCAGCATTACAAAATCCAGGGGGAACACTGAAGCTTTCTTT. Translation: CASITKSRGNTEAFF.

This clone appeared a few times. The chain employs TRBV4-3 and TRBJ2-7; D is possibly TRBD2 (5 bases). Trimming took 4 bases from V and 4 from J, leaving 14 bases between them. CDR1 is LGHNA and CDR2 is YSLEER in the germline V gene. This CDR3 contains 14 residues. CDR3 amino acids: CASSPLFGSYEQYF. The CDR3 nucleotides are TGCGCCAGCAGCCCCCTTTTTGGGAGTTACGAGCAGTACTTC.